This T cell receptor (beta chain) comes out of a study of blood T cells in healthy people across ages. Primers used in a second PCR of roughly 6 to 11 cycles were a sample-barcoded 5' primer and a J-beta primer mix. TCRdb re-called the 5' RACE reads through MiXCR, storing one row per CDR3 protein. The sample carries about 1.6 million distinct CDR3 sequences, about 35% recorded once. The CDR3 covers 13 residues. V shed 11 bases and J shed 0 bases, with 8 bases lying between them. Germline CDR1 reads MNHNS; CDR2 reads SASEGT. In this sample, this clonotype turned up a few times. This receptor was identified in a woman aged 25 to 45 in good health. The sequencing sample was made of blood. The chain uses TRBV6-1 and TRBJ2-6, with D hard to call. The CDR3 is CARGFSGANVLTF. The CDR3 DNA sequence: TGTGCCCGCGGATTCTCTGGGGCCAACGTCCTGACTTTC.